The present T cell receptor (beta chain) was sequenced within a study of T-cell memory formation after mild COVID-19 (dated by TCRdb to 2020 to 2023). At the level of the whole study: TCR sequence clusters from the two donors were largely donor specific. T-cell clones expanding and contracting after mild COVID-19 in a couple of donors were tracked by longitudinal TCRalpha and TCRbeta repertoire sequencing. The cohort was made up of two young adult volunteers, one female and one male, who were previously healthy.

This clonotype was seen ten or more times. It lacks a known antigen. Qualities for individual bases were not recorded, and no much larger clone is one base off. CDR3 length: 16 amino acids, cysteine to phenylalanine. Only the CDR3 portion is preserved as DNA: 48 bases, with reading frame beginning at the first base. For this chain, trimming is 0 bases at the V end and 3 bases at the J end, and the number of junction bases without a gene match is 4. The germline V gene (reference sequence) yields DFQATT for CDR1 and SNEGSKA for CDR2. The investigation overall reported the following: SARS-CoV-2 specificity of the second-wave clones peaking on day 37 was not confirmed. Clones that contracted from day 15 to 85 showed balanced CD4/CD8 phenotypes, whereas a second wave of clones that expanded from day 15 to 37 leaned towards CD4+. Only a couple of mild cases were covered in the study, and larger cohorts including severe cases with pre-infection samples were considered necessary. Some responding clones were detected in pre-infection memory, which suggested that pre-existing cross-reactive memory T cells had joined the SARS-CoV-2 response. Contracting CD4+ clones appeared mostly in the CM and EM memory subsets, whereas CD8+ clones were enriched in EMRA.

The sample was run on an Illumina NovaSeq 6000. cDNA libraries for TCRalpha and TCRbeta were prepared by 5'RACE using constant-segment primers, with sample barcodes and unique molecular identifiers added. Trizol reagent was used to extract RNA from every sample. Amplification of the libraries took two PCR steps, and the second step added a second sample barcode plus Illumina TruSeq adapters. Sequencing of libraries was performed on an Illumina NovaSeq with 2 x 150 bp paired-end reads. In the original analysis: The reads were demultiplexed and collapsed into UMI-guided consensus sequences using migec v1.2.7. Using mixcr v2.1.11, UMI consensuses were aligned to TRA and TRB V and J templates and then assembled into clonotypes. Clonotypes were classified as expanded or contracted when called significant by both edgeR and NoisET, with noise models trained on biological replicates. edgeR calls used a false discovery rate-adjusted p below 0.01 and a log2 fold-change threshold of 1. PCA with hierarchical clustering of max-normalized trajectories of the 1000 most abundant clonotypes was used as exploratory dynamics analysis. The CD4 or CD8 phenotype of responding clones was assigned using the separately sequenced CD4+ and CD8+ repertoires. Through fastp at Q25 and MiXCR, TCRdb rebuilt clones from the public reads, retaining in-frame beta chains. Each CDR3 protein gets just one entry, which takes the most common genes and DNA from the rows behind it. The V and J calls follow TCRdb's processing rather than the paper's. The sample has tens of thousands of distinct CDR3 sequences on record, around 10% of them singletons. The ten largest clones add up to roughly 29% of the sample.

Ficoll-Paque density gradient centrifugation was used to isolate PBMCs. The sequencing input was PBMCs or a T cell subset sorted from them (not recorded which). The receptor's source is a man younger than 35 who had mild COVID-19 (a few samples of this study predate the infection). The sample titles of this study are shuffled in the database, so cell type and time point are left out; the donor was told from shared clones. The chain is assembled from TRBV20-1 and TRBJ2-2; the junction holds 10 bases that match TRBD1. The nucleotides are TGCAGTGCTAGAGATGGGGACAGGGGCGACACCGGGGAGCTGTTTTTT. Its protein reads: CSARDGDRGDTGELFF.